This T cell receptor (beta chain) was sequenced in a study of T cell clonality in common variable immunodeficiency (dated by TCRdb to about 2015). Broad study findings and their caveats: Although equal DNA input was used, an average of about 75,000 unique sequences per sample was obtained for controls, compared with about 31,547 for CVID samples. Fewer TCRbeta clones were shared among CVID subjects than among healthy controls (p < 0.0001). Increased TCRbeta clonality was found in CVID subjects compared with healthy controls (t-test p = 0.018), with the increase being most characteristic of about a third of subjects. According to the authors, figuring out what caused the increased clonality in CVID would require sequencing the repertoires of T cell subpopulations. Correlations of repertoire features with clinical complications were constrained by heterogeneity among patients within the CVID cohort. CVID TCRbeta sequences reportedly showed fewer deletions and N-nucleotide insertions and lacked highly modified clones with 13 or more V deletions.

Both CVID patients and healthy controls were predominantly of Caucasian heritage. From each donor, roughly 5 to 8.5 ml of heparinized peripheral whole blood was collected. Genomic DNA from adults with common variable immune deficiency (CVID) and from healthy adult controls was the source for sequencing TCRbeta CDR3 repertoires. The control group comprised roughly 22 healthy adult volunteers, roughly twelve female and approximately 10 male, aged roughly 20 to 66 years with a mean age of roughly 32. Diluted blood was density-centrifuged over Hypaque 1077 or Ficoll-Paque to isolate peripheral blood mononuclear cells. Unsorted mononuclear cells served as the source of genomic DNA, which was extracted either by Qiagen column purification or by a centrifugation-based method. Ten or more counts support this clone. Its antigen is currently not known. The read comes to an end 3 residues before the CDR3 does, leaving the germline J gene to fill in the end.

Spanning cysteine to phenylalanine, the CDR3 consists of 15 amino acids. Part of the CDR3 DNA is given, 36 bases translated from base 1. Taken from the germline V gene (reference sequence), the CDR1 and CDR2 loops are SGHNT and YYREEE. The junction shows trimming of 0 bases on V and 4 bases on J, plus 11 bases between the germline ends. For sequencing, equivalent amounts of genomic DNA were input from CVID and control samples. For every sample, a 60 bp segment covering the rearranged TCRbeta CDR3 region was amplified and then sequenced. The immunoSEQ assay, a bias-corrected multiplex PCR combined with high-throughput sequencing, was used to amplify TCRbeta. Processing in the source paper ran as follows. Every unique nucleotide sequence counted as a clone and was annotated with V, D and J genes, copy number and frequency. Sequences were labeled productive if in frame, and non-productive if out of frame or containing stop codons. As previously described, clonality was computed from Shannon's entropy. The predicted amino acid sequences of productive clones were used to derive the mean CDR3 Kyte-Doolittle hydropathy. Using the R hclust function, scaled V gene usage was clustered hierarchically with Manhattan distance and complete linkage. Clone sharing by CDR3 amino acid sequence was assessed by resampling 12 repertoires per group over 100 rounds. Repertoires were searched for fewer than 85 published EBV-specific and a few hundred published CMV-specific TCRbeta sequences. A couple of CVID samples yielding fewer than 10,000 sequences were excluded from analysis, leaving approximately 42 CVID repertoires. TCRdb mirrors the immuneACCESS table, restricted to in-frame sequences. Some clones are absent from its copies; in checked studies, under half trace to an unresolved V gene, and the reason for the others is unknown. The D gene and trimming were derived from the DNA, and the V and J assignments and clone size from that table. With approximately 58,000 clones recorded, this sample contains no clone counted only once. The ten largest clones take up roughly 5.3% of the sample.

The TCR sequence derives from a person aged 18 to 70 in good health. The sequencing input was peripheral blood mononuclear cells. Recombination joined TRBV5-4 with TRBJ1-3, with the D gene uncertain. Incomplete CDR3 DNA: TGTGCCAGCAGCTTGGCCGCGGATGGAGGAAACACC. Its protein reads: CASSLAADGGNT. In full, the CDR3 is CASSLAADGGNTIYF.